The next 6 T cell receptor beta chains were all read from a single sample in a study of metastatic and nonmetastatic thyroid tumors. TCRdb used MiXCR to call clones anew from the PCR reads. The sample consists of about 18,000 clones, around 28% of them appearing once. No patient received treatment before thyroid surgery. Sequenced sample: tumor tissue. The origin of the receptors is a male donor with papillary thyroid cancer or a benign thyroid nodule (not recorded which). Some clones in this sample may be carry-over from other donors' samples.

This clone is termed medium-sized. The genes are TRBV27 and TRBJ1-6, with a possible D match to TRBD1 (6 bases). Trimming shortened V by 1 base and J by 6 bases, and 10 bases separated the two germline ends. Germline CDR1 MNHEY, CDR2 SMNVEV (reference sequence). The CDR3 covers 15 residues. The CDR3: CASSLYTGINSPLHF. The CDR3 region has the DNA TGTGCCAGCAGTTTATACACAGGGATTAATTCACCCCTCCACTTT.

The chain links TRBV27 to TRBJ2-3; the D gene could be TRBD1 or TRBD2 (6 bases each). Looked up from germline, CDR1 is MNHEY and CDR2 is SMNVEV (reference sequence). The CDR3 has 14 amino acids. V was pared by 6 bases and J by 8 bases, with 18 bases between. The CDR3 DNA sequence: TGTGCCAGCAGCCAGGGGCCCGGAGGGGCTACGCAGTATTTT. It specifies CASSQGPGGATQYF.

A remark on this clone: The junction does not match germline at one end; this may be a read error. The chain carries TRBV7-7 and TRBJ2-7; 10 bases line up with TRBD1. The V gene's germline CDR1 is SSHAT and CDR2 FNYEAQ (reference sequence). The CDR3 has 16 amino acids. This chain's CDR3 is CASSSPRDRGIYEQYF. The CDR3 DNA reads TGTGCTAGCAGTTCCCCCCGGGACAGGGGAATTTACGAGCAGTACTTC.

This clone has more than one count but fewer than ten. This sequence joins TRBV10-3 and TRBJ2-5, with a weak D call TRBD2 (6 bases). This CDR3 contains 13 residues. CDR1 and CDR2 (germline): ENHRY, SYGVKD. V was pared by 6 bases and J by 5 bases, with 13 bases between. The CDR3 nucleotides read TGTGCCATCAGAAAGGAGGGGACGGAGACCCAGTACTTC. Translating gives CAIRKEGTETQYF.

V and J are TRBV11-2 and TRBJ1-3, with D uncertain. CDR1 is SGHAT, CDR2 FQNNGV, per germline. The CDR3 runs to 17 residues. Trimming left V 5 bases short and J 0 bases short, with 17 bases between. Here the CDR3 reads CASSGRTVAFSGNTIYF. The CDR3, as DNA: TGTGCCAGCAGCGGAAGAACAGTCGCATTCTCTGGAAACACCATATATTTT.

This clone came up many times. The rearrangement joins TRBV25-1 to TRBJ1-5; possible D gene TRBD1, 5 bases. Looked up from germline, CDR1 is MGHDK and CDR2 is SYGVNS. V lost 8 bases and J lost 4, with 18 bases in between. This CDR3 has 15 amino acids. The CDR3 DNA is TGTGCCAGCCCTGTTGGACAAGATGGTAATCAGCCCCAGCATTTT. It is translated as CASPVGQDGNQPQHF.